The entry below describes one TCR beta chain. These data come from a study of early stage breast cancer tumors. As for the study in general: ER+/PR+/HER2- status applied to about 70% of the 16 invasive breast tumors. Samples were sequenced at roughly 10-fold average coverage.

Here immunoSEQ multiplex PCR was the method, and the copy in TCRdb shows in-frame clones only, minus some. The sample gives fewer than 80,000 clones, roughly 80% of which show up once; approximately 4.5% is in the top ten. The sample comprised blood. The receptor comes from a person aged 40 to 50 with breast cancer.

CDR3 sequence: CSAPWGYEQYF. In nucleotides, the CDR3 is TGCAGTGCACCGTGGGGTTACGAGCAGTACTTC. The chain combines TRBV20-1 with TRBJ2-7; unclear D gene. The CDR3 has 11 residues. V lost 6 bases, J lost 4 bases, and 10 bases lay in between. Germline V gives CDR1 DFQATT, CDR2 SNEGSKA (reference sequence).